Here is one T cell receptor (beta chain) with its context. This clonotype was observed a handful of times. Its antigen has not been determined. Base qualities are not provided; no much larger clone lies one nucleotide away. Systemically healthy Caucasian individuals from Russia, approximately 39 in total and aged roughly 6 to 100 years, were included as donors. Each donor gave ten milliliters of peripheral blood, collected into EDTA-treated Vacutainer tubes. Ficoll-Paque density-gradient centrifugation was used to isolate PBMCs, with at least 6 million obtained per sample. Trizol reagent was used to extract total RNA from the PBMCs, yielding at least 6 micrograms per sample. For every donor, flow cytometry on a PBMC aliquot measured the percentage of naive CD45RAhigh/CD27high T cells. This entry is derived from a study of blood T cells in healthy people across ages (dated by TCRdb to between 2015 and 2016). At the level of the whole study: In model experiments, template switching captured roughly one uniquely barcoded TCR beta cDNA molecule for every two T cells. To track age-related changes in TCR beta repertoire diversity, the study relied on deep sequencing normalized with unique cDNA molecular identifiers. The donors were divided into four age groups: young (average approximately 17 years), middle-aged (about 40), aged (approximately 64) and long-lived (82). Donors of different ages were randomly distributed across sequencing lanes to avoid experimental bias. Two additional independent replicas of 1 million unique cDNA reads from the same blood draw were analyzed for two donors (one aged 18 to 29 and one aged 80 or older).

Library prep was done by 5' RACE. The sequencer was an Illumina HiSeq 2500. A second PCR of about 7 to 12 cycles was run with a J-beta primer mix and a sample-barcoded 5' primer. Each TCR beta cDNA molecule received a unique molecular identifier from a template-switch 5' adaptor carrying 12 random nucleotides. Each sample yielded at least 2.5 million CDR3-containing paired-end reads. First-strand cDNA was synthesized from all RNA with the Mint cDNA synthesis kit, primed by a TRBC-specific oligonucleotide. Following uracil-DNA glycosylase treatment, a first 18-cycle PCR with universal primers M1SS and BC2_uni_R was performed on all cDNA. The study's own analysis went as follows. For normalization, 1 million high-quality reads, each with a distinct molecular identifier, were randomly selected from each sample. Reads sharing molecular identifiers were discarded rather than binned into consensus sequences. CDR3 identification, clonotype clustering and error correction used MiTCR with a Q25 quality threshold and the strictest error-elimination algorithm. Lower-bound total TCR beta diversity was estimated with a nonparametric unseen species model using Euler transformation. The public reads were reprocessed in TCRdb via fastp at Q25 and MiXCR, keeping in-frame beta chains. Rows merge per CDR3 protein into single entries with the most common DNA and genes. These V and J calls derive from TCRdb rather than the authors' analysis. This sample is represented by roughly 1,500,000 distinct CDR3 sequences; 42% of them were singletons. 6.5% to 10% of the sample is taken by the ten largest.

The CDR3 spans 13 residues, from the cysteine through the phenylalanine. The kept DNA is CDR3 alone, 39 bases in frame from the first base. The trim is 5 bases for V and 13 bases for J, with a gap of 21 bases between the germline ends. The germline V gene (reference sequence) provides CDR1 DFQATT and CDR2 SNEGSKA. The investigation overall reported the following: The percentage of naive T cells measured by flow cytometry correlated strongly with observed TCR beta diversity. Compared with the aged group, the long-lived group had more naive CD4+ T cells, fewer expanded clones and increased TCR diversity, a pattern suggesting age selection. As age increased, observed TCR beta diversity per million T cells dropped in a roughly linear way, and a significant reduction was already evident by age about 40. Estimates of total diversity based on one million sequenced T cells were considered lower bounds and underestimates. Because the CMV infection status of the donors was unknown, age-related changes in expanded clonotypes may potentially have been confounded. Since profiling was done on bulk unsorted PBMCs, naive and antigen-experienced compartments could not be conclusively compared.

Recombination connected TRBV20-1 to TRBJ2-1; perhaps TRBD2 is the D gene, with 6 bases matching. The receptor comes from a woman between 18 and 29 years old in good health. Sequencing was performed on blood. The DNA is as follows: TGCAGTGCTCTTCCGGGACTGGTGGAGACCCAGTTCTTC. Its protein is CSALPGLVETQFF.